The subject of this entry is one TCR beta chain. Its antigen is still unknown. The sample originates from a study of early stage breast cancer tumors. Findings and caveats of the study: Tumors had roughly 2.6-fold higher T cell density than normal breast.

The CDR3 sequence is 15 residues long. V lost 5 bases and J lost 5, with 18 bases in between. Germline assignment: CDR1 SGHTA and CDR2 FQGNSA. Libraries were prepared by immunoSEQ multiplex PCR; TCRdb keeps only in-frame clonotypes and omits some of them. The repertoire holds over 25,000 clones, 80% seen once, with roughly 13% in the top ten. The sequencing input was blood. V usage is TRBV7-2 and J usage is TRBJ2-5; D call uncertain. This receptor was taken from a person aged 55 to 69 with breast cancer. DNA of the CDR3: TGTGCCAGCAGCCGCGAAGGTCCTAGTGGGGAGACCCAGTACTTC. Protein product: CASSREGPSGETQYF.